Below are 28 T cell receptor beta chains sequenced from a single sample in a study of cytomegalovirus exposure and HLA in healthy donors. The PCR employed 60 Vbeta primers together with 13 Jbeta primers. This table comes from immunoSEQ multiplex PCR, and its TCRdb copy is limited to in-frame clones, with some not included. The sample yields about 140,000 clones, around 75% seen once. The sequencing input was PBMCs. Receptor source: a woman aged 30 to 39 in good health and CMV-seronegative.

The genes are TRBV6-5 and TRBJ1-6, with TRBD1 matching 10 bases. V lost 0 bases and J lost 9; bases outside the gene matches: 5. Per the germline V gene, CDR1 is MNHEY and CDR2 is SVGAGI. CDR3 length equals 16 residues. In nucleotides, the CDR3 is TGTGCCAGCAGTTACTCCGGGACAGGGGACGGTTCACCCCTCCACTTT. Amino acids: CASSYSGTGDGSPLHF.

This chain links TRBV6-6 with TRBJ2-1, with a possible D match to TRBD1 (6 bases). The CDR3 extends over 13 amino acids. Trimming took off 5 bases at V and 10 bases at J, with 15 bases between the two ends. Germline V CDR1 and CDR2: MNHNY, SVGAGI (reference sequence). CDR3 sequence reads: CASSRPGEGEQFF. CDR3 DNA sequence: TGTGCCAGCAGTCGCCCAGGGGAAGGGGAGCAGTTCTTC.

This chain connects TRBV7-2 to TRBJ1-1; D unresolved. Germline V gives CDR1 SGHTA, CDR2 FQGNSA. There are 13 residues in the CDR3. The V end was cut by 0 bases, the J end by 6 bases, with 8 bases between. The CDR3 DNA follows: TGTGCCAGCAGCTTAGCGCGCCTGGCTGAAGCTTTCTTT. It translates to CASSLARLAEAFF.

The rearrangement uses TRBV5-1 and TRBJ2-5, with D maybe TRBD2 (6 bases). The CDR3 spans 14 residues. Per the germline V gene, CDR1 is SGHRS and CDR2 is YFSETQ. Trimming cost V 4 bases and J 3 bases, with 13 bases left between them. The CDR3 spells CASSQDYGEETQYF. For the CDR3, the DNA is TGCGCCAGCAGCCAGGACTACGGCGAAGAGACCCAGTACTTC.

V is TRBV7-2 and J is TRBJ1-5; TRBD1 matches 8 bases. There are 15 residues in the CDR3. The germline V gene encodes CDR1 SGHTA and CDR2 FQGNSA. The V and J ends lost 8 bases and 7 bases, in that order; junction bases with no gene match: 13. CDR3 protein: CASRALTGEGQPQHF. CDR3 nucleotides: TGTGCCAGCCGAGCTCTGACAGGGGAGGGACAGCCCCAGCATTTT. Full variable domain (remainder filled in from reference TRBV7-2 and TRBJ1-5): GAGVSQSPSNKVTEKGKDVELRCDPISGHTALYWYRQSLGQGLEFLIYFQGNSAPDKSGLPSDRFSAERTGGSVSTLTIQRTQQEDSAVYLCASRALTGEGQPQHFGDGTRLSIL.

This chain connects TRBV9 to TRBJ2-4; 8 nucleotides line up with TRBD2. J gave up 6 bases and V 0 bases, and 8 bases lay outside the gene matches. Germline loops: CDR1 SGDLS, CDR2 YYNGEE. This CDR3 has 16 amino acids. The DNA for the CDR3 is TGTGCCAGCAGCGTAGGCGTCGGGGGGGGCGGAAACATTCAGTACTTC. Translating gives CASSVGVGGGGNIQYF.

This clone was detected a few times. The rearrangement joins TRBV5-4 to TRBJ2-7; 12 bases fit TRBD1. Germline V CDR1 and CDR2: SGHNT, YYREEE (reference sequence). Trimming at V came to 4 bases and at J to 6 bases, leaving 8 bases not matched to a gene. CDR3 length: 15 residues. DNA of the CDR3: TGTGCCAGCAGCATCGCCGGGACAGGGGGCAGCGAGCAGTACTTC. Its protein is CASSIAGTGGSEQYF. Combining the CDR3 with reference TRBV5-4 and TRBJ2-7 gives the whole variable domain ETGVTQSPTHLIKTRGQQVTLRCSSQSGHNTVSWYQQALGQGPQFIFQYYREEENGRGNFPPRFSGLQFPNYSSELNVNALELDDSALYLCASSIAGTGGSEQYFGPGTRLTVT.

This chain joins TRBV5-4 and TRBJ2-7; tentative D call: TRBD1 (6 bases). In germline, CDR1 is SGHNT, CDR2 YYREEE (reference sequence). The CDR3 loop spans 15 amino acids. V was cut by 0 bases and J by 0 bases, with 10 bases left in between. CDR3 in DNA: TGTGCCAGCAGCTTGGACAGGGTGGTCTCCTACGAGCAGTACTTC. Translating it yields CASSLDRVVSYEQYF.

The genes are TRBV6-6 and TRBJ2-7; 9 bases fit TRBD1. With V trimmed by 4 bases and J by 4 bases, 8 bases remained unmatched. CDR3 length: 15 residues. Germline CDR1 reads MNHNY; CDR2 reads SVGAGI (reference sequence). CDR3 residues: CASSFRDRADYEQYV. In nucleotides, the CDR3 is TGTGCCAGCAGTTTTCGGGACAGGGCCGATTACGAGCAGTACGTC.

The V call is TRBV14, the J call TRBJ1-1, with D unresolved. The CDR3 is made up of 15 amino acids. V gave up 1 base and J gave up 11 bases, with 20 bases separating them. Germline values: CDR1 SGHDN, CDR2 FVKESK. In DNA form, the CDR3 reads TGTGCCAGCAGCCAAGGTGGGTCCAGGCTTGTAGAGGCTTTCTTT. Amino acids: CASSQGGSRLVEAFF. Full variable domain (outside the CDR3, taken from reference TRBV14 and TRBJ1-1): EAGVTQFPSHSVIEKGQTVTLRCDPISGHDNLYWYRRVMGKEIKFLLHFVKESKQDESGMPNNRFLAERTGGTYSTLKVQPAELEDSGVYFCASSQGGSRLVEAFFGQGTRLTVV.

This chain links TRBV5-5 with TRBJ2-2; the match to TRBD1 covers 7 bases. CDR1 is SGHKS, CDR2 YYEKEE, per germline (reference sequence). This CDR3 has 15 residues. Losses at the gene ends were 4 bases for V and 3 bases for J; bases not matched to a gene: 6. CDR3 region: CASSTDRVDTGELFF. The CDR3 nucleotides are TGTGCCAGCAGCACTGACAGGGTGGACACCGGGGAGCTGTTTTTT.

This clone appeared a single time. The gene calls are TRBV7-2 and TRBJ1-4, with D maybe TRBD1 (5 bases). The CDR3 consists of 16 residues. Trimming cost V 4 bases and J 5 bases, with 17 bases left between them. The germline gives CDR1 SGHTA, CDR2 FQGNSA. The CDR3: CASSYGAGLRNEKLFF. The DNA for the CDR3 is TGTGCCAGCAGCTATGGTGCGGGACTGAGAAATGAAAAACTGTTTTTT.

The chain couples TRBV5-1 to TRBJ1-1; 7 bases agree with TRBD1. Germline CDR1 reads SGHRS; CDR2 reads YFSETQ. V lost 4 bases, J lost 1 base, and 10 bases stayed unmatched. This CDR3 contains 16 residues. CDR3 region: CASSQGQTMGNTEAFF. CDR3 coding DNA: TGCGCCAGCAGCCAGGGACAGACCATGGGGAACACTGAAGCTTTCTTT.

The chain is built from TRBV21-1 and TRBJ2-1; the DNA was not used to check the table's D call, TRBD1. TRBV21-1 is recorded as a pseudogene. The CDR3 length is 15 residues. Written as DNA, the CDR3 is TGTGCCAGCAGTTCACCGGGACAGTCCTTTAGTGAGCAGTTCTTC. Translation gives CASSSPGQSFSEQFF.

This chain connects TRBV7-6 to TRBJ1-1; 7 bases are a match to TRBD1. This CDR3 has 15 amino acids. The trim removed 2 bases at V and 3 bases at J, leaving 6 bases unmatched. Germline CDR1 SGHVS, CDR2 FNYEAQ. The CDR3 region has the DNA TGTGCCAGCAGCTTATTGACAGGGACCGACACTGAAGCTTTCTTT. Amino acid sequence: CASSLLTGTDTEAFF.

V gene TRBV6-6 combines with J gene TRBJ1-2; unclear D gene. CDR1 and CDR2 (germline): MNHNY, SVGAGI (reference sequence). V was clipped by 5 bases and J by 9 bases, with 10 bases between them. CDR3 length: 11 amino acids. CDR3 nucleotides: TGTGCCAGCAGTCCTGGGCTGAGCTACACCTTC. Its protein product is CASSPGLSYTF.

This chain uses TRBV5-4 with TRBJ1-4, with D uncertain. V was trimmed by 0 bases and J by 3 bases, leaving 6 bases between them. CDR3 length: 14 amino acids. Germline values: CDR1 SGHNT, CDR2 YYREEE (reference sequence). The CDR3 spells CASSLVNANEKLFF. CDR3 nucleotide sequence: TGTGCCAGCAGCTTGGTCAATGCTAATGAAAAACTGTTTTTT.

About this clone: This CDR3 is also generated by other DNA sequences in the sample. The chain joins TRBV29-1 to TRBJ1-1, with D hard to call. There are 15 residues in the CDR3. CDR1 and CDR2 from the germline V gene are SQVTM and ANQGSEA. V lost 4 bases and J lost 0, with 15 bases in between. DNA of the CDR3: TGCAGCGTTGCGGGAGGTTGGGGAATGAACACTGAAGCTTTCTTT. Translation: CSVAGGWGMNTEAFF.

This clone has only a few counts. The V call is TRBV5-6, the J call TRBJ2-1; 10 bases are a match to TRBD2. The CDR3 is made up of 15 amino acids. Looked up from germline, CDR1 is SGHDT and CDR2 is YYEEEE. V lost 4 bases and J lost 4; bases outside the gene matches: 5. Here the CDR3 reads CASSTGLAQYNEQFF. Here the CDR3 DNA reads TGTGCCAGCAGCACGGGACTAGCGCAGTACAATGAGCAGTTCTTC.

There are a few counts of this clone. V is TRBV5-6 and J is TRBJ2-5; TRBD1 matches 8 bases. The ends lost 4 bases at V and 5 bases at J; junction bases unmatched: 10. Germline V gives CDR1 SGHDT, CDR2 YYEEEE. This CDR3 contains 15 residues. The CDR3 DNA is TGTGCCAGCAGCGGCCACCAGGGGGCTAGGGAGACCCAGTACTTC. Its translation is CASSGHQGARETQYF.

The chain links TRBV2 to TRBJ2-1; 8 positions agree with TRBD2. After removal of 7 bases from V and 7 bases from J, the junction contained 6 bases not matched to a gene. Germline CDR1 SNHLY, CDR2 FYNNEI. This CDR3 has 13 residues. The CDR3 protein is CASKAGERNEQFF. The CDR3 nucleotides are TGTGCCAGCAAAGCGGGAGAAAGAAATGAGCAGTTCTTC.

This chain connects TRBV28 to TRBJ2-7, with TRBD1 matching 7 bases. In germline, CDR1 is MDHEN, CDR2 SYDVKM. This CDR3 region has 14 residues. The J segment lost 7 bases and the V segment lost 4 bases, leaving 10 bases of the junction unmatched. The CDR3 here is CASSSPGTAREQYV. DNA for the CDR3: TGTGCCAGCAGTTCCCCCGGGACAGCGAGAGAGCAGTACGTC.

CDR3 protein: CASSPRQGQEETQYF. As DNA, the CDR3 is TGCGCCAGCAGCCCGCGACAGGGACAAGAAGAGACCCAGTACTTC. This chain links TRBV4-1 with TRBJ2-5, with 7 bases lining up with TRBD1. The germline V gene encodes CDR1 MGHRA and CDR2 YSYEKL. This CDR3 has 15 residues. The V gene end was trimmed by 4 bases and the J gene end by 3 bases; junction bases not matched to a gene: 8.

This clone was seen only once. The J gene is TRBJ2-2, the V gene TRBV5-5; 8 nucleotides align to TRBD1. CDR3 length: 15 residues. V lost 2 bases and J lost 1; bases outside the gene matches: 1. The germline V gene has CDR1 SGHKS and CDR2 YYEKEE (reference sequence). For the CDR3, the DNA is TGTGCCAGCAGCTTCGGGACAGGGAACACCGGGGAGCTGTTTTTT. This sequence encodes CASSFGTGNTGELFF.

The rearrangement links TRBV28 to TRBJ2-5; perhaps TRBD2 as D (6 bases). V lost 4 bases and J lost 4, with 13 bases in between. Germline CDR1 reads MDHEN; CDR2 reads SYDVKM. The CDR3 sequence is 14 residues long. CDR3 coding DNA: TGTGCCAGCAGTTCTGGTGGAGGGGTAGAGACCCAGTACTTC. Translating gives CASSSGGGVETQYF. The variable domain in full, with the rest retrieved from reference TRBV28 and TRBJ2-5, is DVKVTQSSRYLVKRTGEKVFLECVQDMDHENMFWYRQDPGLGLRLIYFSYDVKMKEKGDIPEGYSVSREKKERFSLILESASTNQTSMYLCASSSGGGVETQYFGPGTRLLVL.

The gene calls are TRBV28 and TRBJ2-7, with TRBD1 identical over 7 bases. V dropped 7 bases and J dropped 6; count of bases not matched to a gene: 12. The CDR3 length is 14 residues. Germline assignment: CDR1 MDHEN and CDR2 SYDVKM. The CDR3 DNA reads as TGTGCCAGCACCAGCCGCCACGCAGGGGGCGAGCAGTACTTC. Residues: CASTSRHAGGEQYF.

This clone was observed a handful of times. The chain joins TRBV4-2 to TRBJ2-2, with a possible D match to TRBD2 (6 bases). Germline CDR1 LGHNA, CDR2 YNFKEQ. Trimming pared 4 bases from V and 1 base from J, leaving 13 bases between. This CDR3 has 16 amino acids. This CDR3 is CASSPVGTLNTGELFF. CDR3 sequence (DNA): TGTGCCAGCAGCCCAGTGGGGACTTTGAACACCGGGGAGCTGTTTTTT.

The chain is built from TRBV30 and TRBJ1-4, with 9 bases that match TRBD1. The CDR3 sequence is 13 residues long. Germline V CDR1 and CDR2: GTSNPN, SVGIG (reference sequence). V gave up 0 bases and J gave up 11 bases; unmatched junction bases: 4. The CDR3 loop is CAWSVSGTGKLFF. CDR3 nucleotides: TGTGCCTGGAGTGTATCGGGGACAGGGAAACTGTTTTTT.